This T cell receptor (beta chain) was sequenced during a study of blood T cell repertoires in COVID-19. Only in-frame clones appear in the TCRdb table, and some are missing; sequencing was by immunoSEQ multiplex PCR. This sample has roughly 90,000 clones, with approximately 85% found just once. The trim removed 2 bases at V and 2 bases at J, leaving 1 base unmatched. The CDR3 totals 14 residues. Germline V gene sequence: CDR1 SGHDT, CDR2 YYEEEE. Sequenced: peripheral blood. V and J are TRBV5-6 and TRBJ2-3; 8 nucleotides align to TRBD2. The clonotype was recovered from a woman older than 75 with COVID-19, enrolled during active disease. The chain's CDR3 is CASSFSGVTDTQYF. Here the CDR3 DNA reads TGTGCCAGCAGCTTTAGCGGGGTCACAGATACGCAGTATTTT.